This T cell receptor beta chain is from a study of cytomegalovirus exposure and HLA in healthy donors. This CDR3 has 17 residues. The ends lost 0 bases at V and 0 bases at J; junction bases unmatched: 7. CDR1 is LGHNA and CDR2 is YSLEER in the germline V gene. Researchers ran the PCR with 60 Vbeta and 13 Jbeta primers. Repertoires were generated with immunoSEQ multiplex PCR, while TCRdb's copy carries only in-frame clones and drops some. The table has around 140,000 clones, approximately 87% seen once. General observations from the study: The majority of TCR sequences were rare, yet some public TCRs appeared in many donors. Cytomegalovirus status, reportedly, was diagnosed with high specificity and sensitivity by the classifier. Investigators reported more than 150 TCR beta chains as tied to cytomegalovirus.

Regarding this clone: The antigen remains undetermined.

The sample was PBMCs. This receptor was identified in a woman aged 30 to 39 in good health and CMV-seronegative. The chain links TRBV4-3 to TRBJ2-7; 8 positions agree with TRBD2. CDR3 residues: CASSQDRGGAISYEQYF. CDR3 DNA sequence: TGCGCCAGCAGCCAAGACCGGGGGGGGGCAATCTCCTACGAGCAGTACTTC.